Included here is one T cell receptor (beta chain) sequence, with context. Antigen specificity is unknown. CDR3 size: 15 residues. V lost 3 bases to trimming and J lost 6 bases, with 17 bases between them. Germline V gene data show CDR1 as MNHNS and CDR2 as SASEGT. The source of the sample is a study of shared clonotypes between healthy human individuals. Looking at the study overall: CD8 memory received one plate per donor, CD8 naive two, CD4 memory three and CD4 naive three.

Clones were sequenced by immunoSEQ multiplex PCR, and TCRdb holds only the in-frame ones, with some missing. The repertoire consists of nearly 1 million clones, with roughly 72% occurring once and the leading ten covering about 1.5%. Study-level findings and limits: Incompleteness in sorted-subset sequencing, despite large depth, was shown by rarefaction. Collection of samples was limited to blood; tissue repertoires likely differ.

The genes are TRBV6-1 and TRBJ1-2; unclear D gene. Sequenced: memory CD4+ T cells sorted from blood. Subset noted: CD45RA-negative fraction. This TCR was recovered from a man younger than 35 in good health. The CDR3 region has the DNA TGTGCCAGCAGTGATTTAGTCGAACCCTTAAATGGCTACACCTTC. Its translation: CASSDLVEPLNGYTF.